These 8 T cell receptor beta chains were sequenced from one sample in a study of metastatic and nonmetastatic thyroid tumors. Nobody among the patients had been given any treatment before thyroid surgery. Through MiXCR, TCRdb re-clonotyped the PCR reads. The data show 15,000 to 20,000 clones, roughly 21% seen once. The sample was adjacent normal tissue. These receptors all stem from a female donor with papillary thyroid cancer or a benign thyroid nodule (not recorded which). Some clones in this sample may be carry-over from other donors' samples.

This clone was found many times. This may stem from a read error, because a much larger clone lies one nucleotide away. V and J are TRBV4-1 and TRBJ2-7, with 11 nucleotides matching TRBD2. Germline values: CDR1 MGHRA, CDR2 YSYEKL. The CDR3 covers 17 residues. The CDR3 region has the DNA TGCGCCAGCAGCAACTTAGGAGAGACTAGCGGGAATTACGAGCGGTACTTC. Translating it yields CASSNLGETSGNYERYF.

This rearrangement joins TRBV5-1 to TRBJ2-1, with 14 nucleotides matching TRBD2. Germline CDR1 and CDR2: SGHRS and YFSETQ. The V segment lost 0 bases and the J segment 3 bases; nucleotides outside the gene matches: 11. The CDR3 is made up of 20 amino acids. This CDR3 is CASSLGLAGGPTGGYNEQFF. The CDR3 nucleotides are TGCGCCAGCAGCTTGGGACTAGCGGGAGGGCCCACGGGGGGCTACAATGAGCAGTTCTTC.

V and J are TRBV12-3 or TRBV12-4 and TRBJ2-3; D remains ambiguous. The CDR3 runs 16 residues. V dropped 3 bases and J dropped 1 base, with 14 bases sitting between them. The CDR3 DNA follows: TGTGCCAGCAGTTTTAGTGCAGGTAGGGGCACAGATACGCAGTATTTT. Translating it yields CASSFSAGRGTDTQYF.

Here the CDR3 reads CASSLSASNYGYTF. The CDR3 bases are TGCGCCAGCAGTTTGTCGGCCTCTAACTATGGCTACACCTTC. This chain joins TRBV5-1 and TRBJ1-2; D is ambiguous. Looked up from germline, CDR1 is SGHRS and CDR2 is YFSETQ. This CDR3 spans 14 amino acids. V lost 5 bases and J lost 0, with 11 bases in between.

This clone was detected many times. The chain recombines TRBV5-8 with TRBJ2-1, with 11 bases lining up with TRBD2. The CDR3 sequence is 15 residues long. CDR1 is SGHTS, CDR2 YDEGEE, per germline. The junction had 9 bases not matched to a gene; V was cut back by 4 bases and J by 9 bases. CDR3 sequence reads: CASSRDRLAGGEQFF. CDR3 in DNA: TGTGCCAGCAGCCGAGACCGCCTAGCGGGAGGTGAGCAGTTCTTC.

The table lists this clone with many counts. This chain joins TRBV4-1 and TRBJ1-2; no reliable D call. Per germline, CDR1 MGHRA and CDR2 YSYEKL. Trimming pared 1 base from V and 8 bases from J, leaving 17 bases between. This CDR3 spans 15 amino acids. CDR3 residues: CASSQVGQARRGYTF. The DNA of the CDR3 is TGCGCCAGCAGCCAAGTAGGTCAGGCCCGAAGAGGCTACACCTTC.

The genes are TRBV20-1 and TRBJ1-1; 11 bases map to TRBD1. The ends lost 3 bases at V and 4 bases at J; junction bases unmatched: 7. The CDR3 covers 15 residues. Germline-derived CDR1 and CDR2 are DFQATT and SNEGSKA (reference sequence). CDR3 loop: CSASELGTGGTEAFF. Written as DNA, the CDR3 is TGCAGTGCTAGTGAGCTTGGGACAGGGGGCACTGAAGCTTTCTTT.

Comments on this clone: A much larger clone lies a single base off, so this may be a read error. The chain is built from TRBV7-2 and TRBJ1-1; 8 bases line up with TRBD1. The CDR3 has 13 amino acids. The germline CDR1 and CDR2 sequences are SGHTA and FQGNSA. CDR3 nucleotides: TGTGCCAACAGCCCCGACAGGGGATCTGAAGCTTTCTTT. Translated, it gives CANSPDRGSEAFF. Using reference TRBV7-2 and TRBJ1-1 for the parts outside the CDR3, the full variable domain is GAGVSQSPSNKVTEKGKDVELRCDPISGHTALYWYRQSLGQGLEFLIYFQGNSAPDKSGLPSDRFSAERTGGSVSTLTIQRTQQEDSAVYLCANSPDRGSEAFFGQGTRLTVV.